Shown below are 5 T cell receptor beta chains from a single sample sequenced in a study of cytomegalovirus exposure and HLA in healthy donors. The primer mix had 60 Vbeta and 13 Jbeta primers. The protocol was immunoSEQ multiplex PCR, while the TCRdb copy is restricted to in-frame clones and leaves out a portion. The data contain around 130,000 clones, 83% of them seen just once; the ten biggest clones take up roughly 1.2%. The sample taken for sequencing was PBMCs. All receptors come from a girl aged 2-10 years in good health and CMV-seronegative.

This clone turned up a few times. The rearrangement uses TRBV9 and TRBJ1-1, with a weak D call TRBD1 (5 bases). Trimming took off 0 bases at V and 4 bases at J, with 10 bases between the two ends. The CDR3 has 14 residues. CDR1 and CDR2 from the germline V gene are SGDLS and YYNGEE. CDR3 coding DNA: TGTGCCAGCAGCGTAGTTACGGGGGGCACTGAAGCTTTCTTT. It is translated as CASSVVTGGTEAFF.

This sequence joins TRBV28 and TRBJ2-3; 11 nucleotides match TRBD2. The germline gives CDR1 MDHEN, CDR2 SYDVKM. The CDR3 is 15 amino acids. With V trimmed by 6 bases and J by 5 bases, 7 bases remained unmatched. CDR3 bases: TGTGCCAGCAGGGTAGCGGGAGGGCCAGGAGATACGCAGTATTTT. Its protein product is CASRVAGGPGDTQYF. Together with reference TRBV28 and TRBJ2-3, the CDR3 gives the full variable domain: DVKVTQSSRYLVKRTGEKVFLECVQDMDHENMFWYRQDPGLGLRLIYFSYDVKMKEKGDIPEGYSVSREKKERFSLILESASTNQTSMYLCASRVAGGPGDTQYFGPGTRLTVL.

A single count supports this clone. DNA for the CDR3: TGCAGCGTTGAAGGAACCCACGGAGTGACTTTC. Translation: CSVEGTHGVTF. The chain joins TRBV29-1 to TRBJ2-6; D unresolved. CDR1 SQVTM and CDR2 ANQGSEA come from the germline V gene. V lost 1 base and J lost 17, with 12 bases in between. The length of the CDR3 is 11 residues.

The V gene is TRBV19, the J gene TRBJ2-2; TRBD2 agrees at 7 bases. V was pared by 6 bases and J by 3 bases, with 4 bases of the junction left unmatched. Germline CDR1 LNHDA, CDR2 SQIVND (reference sequence). CDR3 size: 14 residues. CDR3 in amino acids: CASSRTSDTGELFF. CDR3 nucleotides: TGTGCCAGTAGCCGGACTAGTGACACCGGGGAGCTGTTTTTT.

The V gene is TRBV7-2, the J gene TRBJ2-7, with TRBD2 matching 7 bases. CDR3 length: 19 amino acids. The trim removed 0 bases at V and 0 bases at J, leaving 14 bases unmatched. Per germline, CDR1 SGHTA and CDR2 FQGNSA. CDR3 sequence (DNA): TGTGCCAGCAGCTTAGCTTTCCGGGACTACCCCTCGAGCTCCTACGAGCAGTACTTC. This codes for CASSLAFRDYPSSSYEQYF.